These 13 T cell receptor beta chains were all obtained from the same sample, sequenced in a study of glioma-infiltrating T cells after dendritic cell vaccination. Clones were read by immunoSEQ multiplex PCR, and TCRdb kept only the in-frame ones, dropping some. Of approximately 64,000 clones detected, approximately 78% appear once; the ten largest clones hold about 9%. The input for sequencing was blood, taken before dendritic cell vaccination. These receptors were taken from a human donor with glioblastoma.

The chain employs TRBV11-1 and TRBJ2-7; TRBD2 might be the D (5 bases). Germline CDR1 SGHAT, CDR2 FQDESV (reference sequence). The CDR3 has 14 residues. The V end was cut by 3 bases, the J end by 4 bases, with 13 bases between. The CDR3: CASSFSGSKYEQYF. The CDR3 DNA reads TGTGCCAGCAGCTTTTCTGGGAGCAAGTACGAGCAGTACTTC.

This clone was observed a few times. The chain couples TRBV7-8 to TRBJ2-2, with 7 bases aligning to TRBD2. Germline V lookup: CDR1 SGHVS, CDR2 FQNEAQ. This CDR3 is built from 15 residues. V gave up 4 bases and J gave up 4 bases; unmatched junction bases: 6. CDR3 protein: CASSYPGLSTGELFF. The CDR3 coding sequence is TGTGCCAGCAGCTACCCGGGACTATCCACCGGGGAGCTGTTTTTT.

This CDR3 is CASAGEFGGTEAFF. The CDR3 DNA follows: TGTGCCAGCGCCGGCGAGTTCGGAGGAACTGAAGCTTTCTTT. This sequence joins TRBV7-9 and TRBJ1-1; D call uncertain. This CDR3 has 14 residues. Between the trimmed V and J ends, which lost 8 bases and 5 bases, there was a span of 18 bases. Germline values: CDR1 SEHNR, CDR2 FQNEAQ (reference sequence).

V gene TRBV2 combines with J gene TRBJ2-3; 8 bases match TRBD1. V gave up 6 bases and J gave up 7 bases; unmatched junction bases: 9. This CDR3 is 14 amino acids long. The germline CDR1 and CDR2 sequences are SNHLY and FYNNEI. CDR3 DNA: TGTGCCAGCAGGTCGACAGGGGCTCTGCATACGCAGTATTTT. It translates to CASRSTGALHTQYF.

Written as DNA, the CDR3 is TGTGCCAGCAAGGAGCAGGGTAGTTTCGTGCAGTTCTTC. Protein sequence: CASKEQGSFVQFF. The chain is built from TRBV28 and TRBJ2-1; a weak D match, TRBD1 (5 bases). Trimming took off 7 bases at V and 12 bases at J, with 19 bases between the two ends. This CDR3 comprises 13 residues. Germline V CDR1 and CDR2: MDHEN, SYDVKM.

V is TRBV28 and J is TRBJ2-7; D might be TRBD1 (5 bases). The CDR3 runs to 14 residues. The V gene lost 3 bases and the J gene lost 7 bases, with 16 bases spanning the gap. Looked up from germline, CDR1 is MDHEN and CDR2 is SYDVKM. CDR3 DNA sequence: TGTGCCAGCAGTTTTAGACCAGGGAAGGCAGAGCAGTACTTC. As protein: CASSFRPGKAEQYF.

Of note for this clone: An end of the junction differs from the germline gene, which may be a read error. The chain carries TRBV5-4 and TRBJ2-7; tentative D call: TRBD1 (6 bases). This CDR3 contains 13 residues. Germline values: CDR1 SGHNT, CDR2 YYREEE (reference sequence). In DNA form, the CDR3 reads TGTGCCGGCAGCGCAGGACAGACCTACGAGCAGTACTTC. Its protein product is CAGSAGQTYEQYF.

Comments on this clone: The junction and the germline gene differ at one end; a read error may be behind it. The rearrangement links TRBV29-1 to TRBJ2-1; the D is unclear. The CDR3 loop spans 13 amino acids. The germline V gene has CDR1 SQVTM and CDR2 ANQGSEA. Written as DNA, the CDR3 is TGCAGCGGTGAAAAATGGTCGGTCAATGAGCAGTTCTTC. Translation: CSGEKWSVNEQFF.

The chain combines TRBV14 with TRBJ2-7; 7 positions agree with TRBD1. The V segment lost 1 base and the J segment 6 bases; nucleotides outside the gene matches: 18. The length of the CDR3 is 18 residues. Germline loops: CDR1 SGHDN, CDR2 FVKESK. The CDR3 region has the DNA TGTGCCAGCAGCCAAGCCCATCCCCCACTTACAGGGGTCGGCGAGCAGTACTTC. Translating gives CASSQAHPPLTGVGEQYF.

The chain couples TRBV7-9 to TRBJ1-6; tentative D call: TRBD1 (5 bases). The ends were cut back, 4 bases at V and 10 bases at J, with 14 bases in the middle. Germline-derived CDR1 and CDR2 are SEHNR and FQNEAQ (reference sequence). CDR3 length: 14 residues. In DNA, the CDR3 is TGTGCCAGCAGCTCCCAGGGCGGAGGGTCACCCCTCCACTTT. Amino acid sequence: CASSSQGGGSPLHF.

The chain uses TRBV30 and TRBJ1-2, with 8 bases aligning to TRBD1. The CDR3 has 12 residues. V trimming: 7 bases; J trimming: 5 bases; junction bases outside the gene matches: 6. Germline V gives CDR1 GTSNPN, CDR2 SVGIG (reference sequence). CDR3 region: CAFRDRSYGYTF. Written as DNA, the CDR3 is TGTGCCTTCCGGGACAGGAGTTATGGCTACACCTTC.

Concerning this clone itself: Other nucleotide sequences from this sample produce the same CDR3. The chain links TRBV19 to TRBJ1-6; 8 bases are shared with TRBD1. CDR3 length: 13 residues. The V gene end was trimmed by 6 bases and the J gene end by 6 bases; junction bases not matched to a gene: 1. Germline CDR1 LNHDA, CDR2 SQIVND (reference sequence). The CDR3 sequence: CASSDRGNSPLHF. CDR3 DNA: TGTGCCAGTAGCGACAGGGGTAATTCACCCCTCCACTTT.

CDR3 nucleotide sequence: TGTGCCAGCTCACCCCAGGGGGATCAGCCCCAGCATTTT. Amino acids: CASSPQGDQPQHF. J is TRBJ1-5 and V is TRBV18; TRBD1 matches 7 bases. J gave up 5 bases and V 3 bases, and 1 base lay outside the gene matches. The germline CDR1 and CDR2 sequences are KGHSH and LQKENI. This CDR3 has 13 residues.